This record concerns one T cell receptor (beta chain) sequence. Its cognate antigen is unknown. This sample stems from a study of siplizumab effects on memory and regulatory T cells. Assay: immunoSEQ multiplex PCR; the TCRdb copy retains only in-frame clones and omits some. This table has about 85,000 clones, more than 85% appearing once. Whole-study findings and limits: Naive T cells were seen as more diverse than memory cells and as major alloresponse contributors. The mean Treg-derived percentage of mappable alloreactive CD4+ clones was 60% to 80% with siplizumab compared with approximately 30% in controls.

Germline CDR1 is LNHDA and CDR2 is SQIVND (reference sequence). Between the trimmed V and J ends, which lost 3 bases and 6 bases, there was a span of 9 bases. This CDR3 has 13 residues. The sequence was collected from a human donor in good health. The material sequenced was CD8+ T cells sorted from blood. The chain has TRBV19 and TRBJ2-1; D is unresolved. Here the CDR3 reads CASSIHNFNEQFF. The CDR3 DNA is TGTGCCAGTAGTATCCACAATTTCAATGAGCAGTTCTTC.